This T cell receptor beta chain came from a study of T cell clonality in common variable immunodeficiency. This clone came up many times. The read ends 3 residues before the CDR3 terminus; that terminus is restored from the germline J gene. Equal genomic DNA amounts from CVID and control samples were sequenced. TCRdb keeps only in-frame clones here, not all; method: immunoSEQ multiplex PCR. Listed for the sample are approximately 81,000 clones, none seen a single time. CDR3 size: 15 residues. Germline values: CDR1 SNHLY, CDR2 FYNNEI. The V end was cut by 0 bases, the J end by 6 bases, with 14 bases between.

The sequenced sample consisted of peripheral blood mononuclear cells. This TCR derives from a person aged 18-69 years in good health. This chain joins TRBV2 and TRBJ2-5; D might be TRBD1 (5 bases). The CDR3 bases that were read are TGTGCCAGCAGTGAAGCGCGACAGCTTGGGAAGACC. It encodes CASSEARQLGKT. The complete CDR3 sequence is CASSEARQLGKTQYF.